A selection of T cell receptor beta chains follows, all from one sample in a study of T-cell memory formation after mild COVID-19. A single record per CDR3 protein comes from TCRdb applying MiXCR to the 5' RACE reads. Among 130,000 to 150,000 distinct CDR3 sequences listed, roughly 21% were seen once. Sequencing was carried out using PBMCs or a T cell subset sorted from them (not recorded which). Receptors were obtained from an adult woman who had mild COVID-19 (a few samples of this study predate the infection). Cell type and time point are not known. The CDR3 runs from the conserved cysteine through the conserved F or W. The D gene is left open where the match is weak. Size values are once, few and many counts, or a class for expanded clones, and some rows have none.

DNA: TGTGCCAGCAGCTTATTGGGCGGGGGTACTAGCACAGATACGCAGTATTTT
CDR3: CASSLLGGGTSTDTQYF
D: TRBD2
V: TRBV7-2
J: TRBJ2-3
size: medium-sized

DNA: TGCAGTGCTAGGGACAGGGGGTCCACCGGGGAGCTGTTTTTT
CDR3: CSARDRGSTGELFF
D: TRBD1
V: TRBV20-1
J: TRBJ2-2
size: few

DNA: TGTGCCAGCAGTGTAACCGGGACAGGGACCTACGAGCAGTACTTC
CDR3: CASSVTGTGTYEQYF
D: TRBD1
V: TRBV6-5
J: TRBJ2-7
size: NA

DNA: TGTGCCAGCAGTTGGCAGCGGGACATCTTAGGCAATGAGCAGTTCTTC
CDR3: CASSWQRDILGNEQFF
D: NA
V: TRBV6-2/TRBV6-3
J: TRBJ2-1
size: NA

DNA: TGCAGTGCTAGCGATCGTACTTCGCAATTCACAGATACGCAGTATTTT
CDR3: CSASDRTSQFTDTQYF
D: NA
V: TRBV20-1
J: TRBJ2-3
size: NA

DNA: TGTGCCAGCAGCTTTAACACGTACAATGAGCAGTTCTTC
CDR3: CASSFNTYNEQFF
D: NA
V: TRBV11-2
J: TRBJ2-1
size: NA

DNA: TGTGCCACCAGTGAAGCAGCGCCTTTTCCCGGGGAGCTGTTTTTT
CDR3: CATSEAAPFPGELFF
D: NA
V: TRBV24-1
J: TRBJ2-2
size: NA

DNA: TGTGCCACCAGTGATTTCTGGGTAGCGGGAGGGCCTGGGGACGAGCAGTACTTC
CDR3: CATSDFWVAGGPGDEQYF
D: TRBD2
V: TRBV24-1
J: TRBJ2-7
size: NA

DNA: TGTGCCAGCAGTTTAACCGGTCCCGGGGAGCTGTTTTTT
CDR3: CASSLTGPGELFF
D: NA
V: TRBV12-3/TRBV12-4
J: TRBJ2-2
size: NA

DNA: TGCGCCAGCAGGATTGGGGTCGACACTGAAGCTTTCTTT
CDR3: CASRIGVDTEAFF
D: NA
V: TRBV5-1
J: TRBJ1-1
size: few

DNA: TGTGCCAGCAGCTTTAGCGGGGGTGAGACCCAGTACTTC
CDR3: CASSFSGGETQYF
D: TRBD2
V: TRBV7-3
J: TRBJ2-5
size: few

DNA: TGCAGTGCTCGCGACCGCGTTACCTACGAGCAGTACTTC
CDR3: CSARDRVTYEQYF
D: NA
V: TRBV20-1
J: TRBJ2-7
size: NA

DNA: TGTGCCAGCAGTCCAAGGGGGGGATGGACTGAAGCTTTCTTT
CDR3: CASSPRGGWTEAFF
D: NA
V: TRBV7-6
J: TRBJ1-1
size: NA

DNA: TGTGCCAGCAGTTTGGTGACAGCAGCTAACTATGGCTACACCTTC
CDR3: CASSLVTAANYGYTF
D: NA
V: TRBV12-3/TRBV12-4
J: TRBJ1-2
size: NA

DNA: TGTGCCAGCTCACCGCAGACAGGGGCCAATCAGCCCCAGCATTTT
CDR3: CASSPQTGANQPQHF
D: TRBD1
V: TRBV18
J: TRBJ1-5
size: NA

DNA: TGTGCCAGCAGTGTGAGGGGGAACACTGAAGCTTTCTTT
CDR3: CASSVRGNTEAFF
D: NA
V: TRBV6-4
J: TRBJ1-1
size: few

DNA: TGCAGCGTTCGGACAGGCCCCGAAGCTTTCTTT
CDR3: CSVRTGPEAFF
D: TRBD1
V: TRBV29-1
J: TRBJ1-1
size: NA

DNA: TGCGCCAGCAGCCATTTCTCGGGACCAAGGTACGAGCAGTACTTC
CDR3: CASSHFSGPRYEQYF
D: NA
V: TRBV4-1
J: TRBJ2-7
size: NA

DNA: TGTGCCAGCGGGGGTCCGGACAGGGGCGCCGAGCAGTACTTC
CDR3: CASGGPDRGAEQYF
D: TRBD1
V: TRBV12-3/TRBV12-4
J: TRBJ2-7
size: few

DNA: TGTGCCAGCAGTGAGGGTGGGGATACGCAGTATTTT
CDR3: CASSEGGDTQYF
D: NA
V: TRBV2
J: TRBJ2-3
size: NA

DNA: TGCGCCAGCAGTGGGACAGGAGTTCCCAGCACAGATACGCAGTATTTT
CDR3: CASSGTGVPSTDTQYF
D: TRBD1
V: TRBV5-1
J: TRBJ2-3
size: NA

DNA: TGCGCCAGCAGCTTGGACAGGGCCGACTATGGCTACACCTTC
CDR3: CASSLDRADYGYTF
D: NA
V: TRBV5-1
J: TRBJ1-2
size: NA

DNA: TGTGCCAGCAGTTTTACCGTCAATGGGGGGAGAAGATACAATGAGCAGTTCTTC
CDR3: CASSFTVNGGRRYNEQFF
D: NA
V: TRBV12-3/TRBV12-4
J: TRBJ2-1
size: many

DNA: TGTGCCAGCAGCCAATCCAGGGCTAATGGCTACACCTTC
CDR3: CASSQSRANGYTF
D: NA
V: TRBV14
J: TRBJ1-2
size: few

DNA: TGTGCCAGCAGCCCTGGTCGGGGGCGGGACCACAATGAGCAGTTCTTC
CDR3: CASSPGRGRDHNEQFF
D: NA
V: TRBV7-6
J: TRBJ2-1
size: NA

DNA: TGCGCCAGCAGCTCCTCCGTTAGCGGGGTCAGCTCCTACAATGAGCAGTTCTTC
CDR3: CASSSSVSGVSSYNEQFF
D: TRBD2
V: TRBV5-1
J: TRBJ2-1
size: few

DNA: TGCAGTGCTTGGGCGGCCCCAGATACGCAGTATTTT
CDR3: CSAWAAPDTQYF
D: NA
V: TRBV20-1
J: TRBJ2-3
size: few

DNA: TGCAGCGCCATGTCTGGGCCAGGGGCCAACGTCCTGACTTTC
CDR3: CSAMSGPGANVLTF
D: NA
V: TRBV29-1
J: TRBJ2-6
size: NA

DNA: TGTGCCAGCAGCTCTAGTAGCGAACTACTCCAAGAGACCCAGTACTTC
CDR3: CASSSSSELLQETQYF
D: NA
V: TRBV5-5
J: TRBJ2-5
size: once

DNA: TGTGCCAGCACTTCCTACAACTTTGAGCAGTTCTTC
CDR3: CASTSYNFEQFF
D: NA
V: TRBV25-1
J: TRBJ2-1
size: NA

DNA: TGCAGTGCACCGATTTTGCGGGGAGCAGATACGCAGTATTTT
CDR3: CSAPILRGADTQYF
D: NA
V: TRBV20-1
J: TRBJ2-3
size: few

DNA: TGTGCCAGCTCGCGTCGGACTAGCGGGGAGACCTACGAGCAGTACTTC
CDR3: CASSRRTSGETYEQYF
D: TRBD2
V: TRBV18
J: TRBJ2-7
size: many

DNA: TGCAGCGTTGACGGGGGAACCTATGGCTACACCTTC
CDR3: CSVDGGTYGYTF
D: NA
V: TRBV29-1
J: TRBJ1-2
size: few

DNA: TGTGCCAGCACCCTACAGGGGGCTTACAATGAGCAGTTCTTC
CDR3: CASTLQGAYNEQFF
D: TRBD1
V: TRBV7-9
J: TRBJ2-1
size: few

DNA: TGTGCCAGCAAGGTCGGGACGGGCGACTCCGAGCAGTACTTC
CDR3: CASKVGTGDSEQYF
D: NA
V: TRBV2
J: TRBJ2-7
size: NA

DNA: TGCAGCGCTTTGGAAGATACGCAGTATTTT
CDR3: CSALEDTQYF
D: NA
V: TRBV29-1
J: TRBJ2-3
size: few

DNA: TGTGCCAGCAGCTCCCCGGGGCAGGGGATAAACATTCAGTACTTC
CDR3: CASSSPGQGINIQYF
D: NA
V: TRBV6-5
J: TRBJ2-4
size: many

DNA: TGTGCCAGCAGTTGGCGGGAAGCTAACTATGGCTACACCTTC
CDR3: CASSWREANYGYTF
D: NA
V: TRBV12-3/TRBV12-4
J: TRBJ1-2
size: NA

DNA: TGTGCCAGCAGTTACCAGGGGGTTGGGCCCCAGCATTTT
CDR3: CASSYQGVGPQHF
D: TRBD1
V: TRBV6-5
J: TRBJ1-5
size: NA

DNA: TGTGCCAGCAGTTTGCGGGTGTTTACGAAGGGGGAAAGAAACACCATATATTTT
CDR3: CASSLRVFTKGERNTIYF
D: NA
V: TRBV12-3/TRBV12-4
J: TRBJ1-3
size: few

DNA: TGTGCCAGCAGTTCCGACAGGGGAATCCATGGCTACACCTTC
CDR3: CASSSDRGIHGYTF
D: TRBD1
V: TRBV6-5
J: TRBJ1-2
size: few

DNA: TGTGCCAGCAGCTTTACCGGGACCGGGGAAGGAGATACGCAGTATTTT
CDR3: CASSFTGTGEGDTQYF
D: NA
V: TRBV7-2
J: TRBJ2-3
size: NA

DNA: TGTGCCAGCAGGTGGGCAGGGGATAATTCACCCCTCCACTTT
CDR3: CASRWAGDNSPLHF
D: NA
V: TRBV2
J: TRBJ1-6
size: NA

DNA: TGCGCCAGCAGCCAAGTGGCTAGCGGGAGCCGGGAGCAGTACTTC
CDR3: CASSQVASGSREQYF
D: TRBD2
V: TRBV4-3
J: TRBJ2-7
size: many

DNA: TGTGCCAGCAGCCCATTTGGACAGTGGAATGAGCAGTTCTTC
CDR3: CASSPFGQWNEQFF
D: NA
V: TRBV3-1
J: TRBJ2-1
size: NA

DNA: TGTGCCAGCAGCGTAGAGGCAGGATCGATCTATGGCTACACCTTC
CDR3: CASSVEAGSIYGYTF
D: NA
V: TRBV9
J: TRBJ1-2
size: NA

DNA: TGTGCCAGCAGGGTACTAGCGGGAGGGCAAGAGACCCAGTACTTC
CDR3: CASRVLAGGQETQYF
D: TRBD2
V: TRBV27
J: TRBJ2-5
size: NA

DNA: TGTGCCACCAGTGAAACCAGGACAGGCAATCAGCCCCAGCATTTT
CDR3: CATSETRTGNQPQHF
D: NA
V: TRBV24-1
J: TRBJ1-5
size: few

DNA: TGTGCCAGCAGCCAACACCCCCGGGACAGGGTTGCAGATACGCAGTATTTT
CDR3: CASSQHPRDRVADTQYF
D: TRBD1
V: TRBV3-1
J: TRBJ2-3
size: NA

DNA: TGTGCCAGCAGCCCCTCAGGGGGCCGGGTAGCTTTCTTT
CDR3: CASSPSGGRVAFF
D: TRBD1
V: TRBV7-2
J: TRBJ1-1
size: NA

DNA: TGTGCCAGCAGCTTAGAAGACAGGGGTAGGGGAAGAGATGGCTACACCTTC
CDR3: CASSLEDRGRGRDGYTF
D: TRBD1
V: TRBV7-2
J: TRBJ1-2
size: NA

DNA: TGTGCCAGCAGTCCGCACAGGGTGAACACTGAAGCTTTCTTT
CDR3: CASSPHRVNTEAFF
D: NA
V: TRBV27
J: TRBJ1-1
size: few

DNA: TGTGCCAGCAAGATAGGGACTTCAGGGAACACTGAAGCTTTCTTT
CDR3: CASKIGTSGNTEAFF
D: NA
V: TRBV11-2
J: TRBJ1-1
size: NA

DNA: TGTGCCAGCAGCCTCGGGACGCGAAACACCATATATTTT
CDR3: CASSLGTRNTIYF
D: NA
V: TRBV12-3/TRBV12-4
J: TRBJ1-3
size: NA

DNA: TGTGCCAGCAGCTCATTGGGACAGGGGATAGGGGATACGCAGTATTTT
CDR3: CASSSLGQGIGDTQYF
D: TRBD1
V: TRBV5-4
J: TRBJ2-3
size: NA

DNA: TGTGCCAGCAGCCAAGATTTGCAGGGGAATGAAAAACTGTTTTTT
CDR3: CASSQDLQGNEKLFF
D: NA
V: TRBV4-2
J: TRBJ1-4
size: NA